These T cell receptor beta chains were read from a single sample in a study of T cell repertoires in ileal Crohn's disease. Measured with immunoSEQ multiplex PCR; TCRdb has only the in-frame clones, and not every one. The table includes more than 25,000 clones, roughly 78% detected once. Sequences were obtained from ileal tissue. These receptors all stem from an adult with Crohn's disease. Each CDR3 is given with its conserved first and last residue. D genes are given only for firm matches. Size values are once, few and many counts, or a class for expanded clones, and some rows have none.

clone_size j_call d_call v_call cdr3_nt cdr3_aa
once TRBJ1-1 NA TRBV5-6 TGTGCCAGCAGCTTTCGAGAGAGGGCGGGCACTGAAGCTTTCTTT CASSFRERAGTEAFF
NA TRBJ1-2 TRBD1 TRBV27 TGTGCCAGCAGCCGACAGGGAGCTAACTATGGCTACACCTTC CASSRQGANYGYTF
NA TRBJ2-2 TRBD2 TRBV7-2 TGTGCCAGCAGAAACACACTCGAGCGGGGGCGGGCCGGGGAGCTGTTTTTT CASRNTLERGRAGELFF
NA TRBJ2-7 NA TRBV10-3 TGTGCCACCGCGGAGGGGTCCCACGAGCAGTACTTC CATAEGSHEQYF
once TRBJ2-5 TRBD2 TRBV5-5 TGTGCCAGCAGCTCTTTAGCGGGAGGACTCGGCGGAGAGACCCAGTACTTC CASSSLAGGLGGETQYF
NA TRBJ2-3 TRBD2 TRBV29-1 TGCAGCGCCTCGACTAGCGGGGGGAGCACAGATACGCAGTATTTT CSASTSGGSTDTQYF
once TRBJ1-6 NA TRBV2 TGTGCCAGCAGCCCCACAGGGAGTTCACCCCTCCACTTT CASSPTGSSPLHF
few TRBJ2-3 NA TRBV7-2 TGTGCCAGCAGCTTAGTGGGGGGAGCTAGGGCAGATACGCAGTATTTT CASSLVGGARADTQYF
NA TRBJ2-3 NA TRBV6-1 TGTGCCAGCTCGTTGAGGGGGGGCCTGGATACGCAGTATTTT CASSLRGGLDTQYF
once TRBJ1-5 NA TRBV5-1 TGCGCCAGCAGCTTGAAAGGGGAAAATCAGCCCCAGCATTTT CASSLKGENQPQHF
NA TRBJ2-6 NA TRBV27 TGTGCCAGCACCTCCCGGGTGACCCGCTCTGGGGCCAACGTCCTGACTTTC CASTSRVTRSGANVLTF
NA TRBJ2-5 TRBD2 TRBV6-5 TGTGCCAGCAGGAGACTAGCGGGGGAAGAGACCCAGTACTTC CASRRLAGEETQYF
NA TRBJ1-1 NA TRBV5-5 TGTGCCAGCAGCTCGGGGTCCACTGAAGCTTTCTTT CASSSGSTEAFF
NA TRBJ1-1 NA TRBV29-1 TGCAGCGTAAGGCAGACCCAGGGAACTGAAGCTTTCTTT CSVRQTQGTEAFF
NA TRBJ1-2 TRBD1 TRBV2 TGTGCCAGCGCAACAGGGGGTCTGTATGGCTACACCTTC CASATGGLYGYTF
NA TRBJ2-6 NA TRBV18 TGTGCCAGCTCACCACTACAGGGCTCTGGGGCCAACGTCCTGACTTTC CASSPLQGSGANVLTF
NA TRBJ2-7 NA TRBV10-3 TGTGCCATCAGTGAAATTAACGAGCAGTACTTC CAISEINEQYF
NA TRBJ2-7 NA TRBV4-1 TGCGCCAGCAAGGGACTTAGCTACGAGCAGTACTTC CASKGLSYEQYF
NA TRBJ1-2 TRBD1 TRBV7-2 TGTGCCAGCAGCTTTCAGGGGGCGACTAACTATGGCTACACCTTC CASSFQGATNYGYTF
NA TRBJ1-1 TRBD1 TRBV6-5 TGTGCCAGCAGAATGACAGGGACTAGTAACACTGAAGCTTTCTTT CASRMTGTSNTEAFF
NA TRBJ1-4 NA TRBV2 TGTGCCAGCAGTGAATCCCGGACAGTAGCCGATGAAAAACTGTTTTTT CASSESRTVADEKLFF
NA TRBJ2-7 TRBD2 TRBV6-4 TGTGCCAGCACCCCGGGACTAGCGGGAGGAATAGAGTACGAGCAGTACTTC CASTPGLAGGIEYEQYF
NA TRBJ2-7 NA TRBV5-1 TGCGCCAGCAGCTTTAATGACAGGCCCTATGAGCAGTACTTC CASSFNDRPYEQYF
NA TRBJ2-2 TRBD1 TRBV4-3 TGCGCCAGCAGCCTAGACAGGGCCAACACCGGGGAGCTGTTTTTT CASSLDRANTGELFF
NA TRBJ2-5 NA TRBV5-4 TGTGCCAGCAGCTCCGCGCCGGGCGGGGTAGGGGGCGGCGAGACCCAGTACTTC CASSSAPGGVGGGETQYF
NA TRBJ2-7 TRBD1 TRBV25-1 TGTGCCAGCAGTGACAACTACAGGGGATGGGAGCAGTACTTC CASSDNYRGWEQYF
few TRBJ1-2 NA TRBV6-1 TGTGCCAGCAGTGAAGTGGGCCGATCTGATGGCTACACCTTC CASSEVGRSDGYTF
NA TRBJ2-7 NA TRBV5-1 TGCGCCAGCAGCCCCGAGAGCGTGGCAGCCGGAGGGCAGTACTTC CASSPESVAAGGQYF
NA TRBJ1-4 NA TRBV19 TGTGCCAGTAGTATATGGGGGCTAGGTGAAAAACTGTTTTTT CASSIWGLGEKLFF
NA TRBJ2-5 TRBD1 TRBV18 TGTGCCAGCTCACCTCCGGGACAGGCCCAAGAGACCCAGTACTTC CASSPPGQAQETQYF
NA TRBJ2-5 TRBD1 TRBV2 TGTGCCAGCCCCCGGGACAGGGGACGAAGGGAGACCCAGTACTTC CASPRDRGRRETQYF
NA TRBJ2-5 NA TRBV9 TGTGCCAGCAGCGTAAGCGTTGGAGGGGAAGGGGAGACCCAGTACTTC CASSVSVGGEGETQYF
NA TRBJ2-7 NA TRBV20-1 TGCAGTGCCACTTCCTCCTACGAGCAGTACTTC CSATSSYEQYF
few TRBJ1-1 NA TRBV9 TGTGCCAGCAGCCCCCGAGGGGGGGGCACTGAAGCTTTCTTT CASSPRGGGTEAFF
NA TRBJ1-1 NA TRBV7-3 TGTGCCGGCAGCTTAAGACGCGGGGTGAACACTGAAGCTTTCTTT CAGSLRRGVNTEAFF
NA TRBJ1-1 NA TRBV6-1 TGTGCCATCCTAACCCCGGGTAGGTCCCCGGCTTTCTTT CAILTPGRSPAFF
NA TRBJ1-5 TRBD1 TRBV7-9 TGTGCCCGGTCGTCTGGGGACAGCAGCAATCAGCCCCAGCATTTT CARSSGDSSNQPQHF
NA TRBJ2-6 TRBD1 TRBV4-2 TGTGCCAGCAGCCCCTTCGAGAGGGGGCAGACCGTCCTGACTTTC CASSPFERGQTVLTF
NA TRBJ1-2 NA TRBV5-6 TGTGCCAGCAGCTCGAGCCGGACAGTGTATGGCTACACCTTC CASSSSRTVYGYTF
NA TRBJ2-7 NA TRBV20-1 TGCAGTGCTAGGTTGAACTACGAGCAGTACTTC CSARLNYEQYF
NA TRBJ1-1 TRBD1 TRBV5-1 TGCGCCAGCAGCTTTTGGACAGGGGATCGATCTGAAGCTTTCTTT CASSFWTGDRSEAFF
NA TRBJ2-1 NA TRBV29-1 TGCAGCGCCCTGGAGGTGGACAATGAGCAGTTCTTC CSALEVDNEQFF
NA TRBJ2-5 TRBD1 TRBV25-1 TGTGCCAGCAGTGATGAGGACAGGGGTCCGGAGACCCAGTACTTC CASSDEDRGPETQYF
few TRBJ1-4 NA TRBV5-4 TGTGCCAGCAGCCCCGGGGGGTCGGGTTTGGAAAAACTGTTTTTT CASSPGGSGLEKLFF
NA TRBJ1-6 NA TRBV15 TGTGCCACCAGCAGCCAGAATAATTCACCCCTCCACTTT CATSSQNNSPLHF
NA TRBJ2-3 TRBD2 TRBV5-1 TGCGCCAGCAGTTCATTAGGACTAGCCAGCACAGATACGCAGTATTTT CASSSLGLASTDTQYF